Presented here are 15 T cell receptor beta chains from one specimen sequenced in a study of PD-L1 blockade in urothelial cancer (dated by TCRdb to the late 2010s). Interpreted using the paper, the time point label stands for: pretreatment peripheral blood. Receptor amplification or capture employed the immunoSEQ multiplex PCR assay. What TCRdb holds here is the immuneACCESS table cut down to in-frame rearrangements. Part of the clones is not present; checked against another copy, under half of the missing clones reflect an unresolved V gene, and the others are unexplained. In all, the sample holds roughly 120,000 clones, and 70% to 85% of those were seen once. The biggest ten clones account for 3.2% of the sample. The material sequenced was PBMCs, taken around atezolizumab (anti-PD-L1) treatment. The receptor source for this set is a middle-aged man with urothelial cancer.

The chain is built from TRBV10-2 and TRBJ2-5; possibly TRBD1 for D (6 bases). Judging by the DNA end, TRBJ2-7 fits better; the J call may be wrong. The CDR3 contains 12 residues. CDR1 and CDR2 (germline): WSHSY, SAAADI. The CDR3 DNA sequence: TGCGCCAGCAGTTTAACAGGGTACGAGCAGTACTTC. As protein: CASSLTGYEQYF.

The V gene is TRBV10-3, the J gene TRBJ1-3; D call uncertain. The CDR3 covers 16 residues. CDR1 is ENHRY and CDR2 is SYGVKD in the germline V gene. V was clipped by 0 bases and J by 0 bases, with 9 bases between them. Here the CDR3 DNA reads TGTGCCATCAGTGAGTCGGCCACGATCTCTGGAAACACCATATATTTT. Translated, it gives CAISESATISGNTIYF.

CDR3 amino acids: CATSEGLAVQETQYF. As DNA, the CDR3 is TGCGCCACGAGCGAGGGACTAGCGGTCCAAGAGACCCAGTACTTC. The V gene is TRBV4-1, the J gene TRBJ2-5, with 11 bases that match TRBD2. V was pared by 10 bases and J by 1 base, with 8 bases of the junction left unmatched. The CDR3 has 15 residues. In germline, CDR1 is MGHRA, CDR2 YSYEKL.

The chain is built from TRBV5-6 and TRBJ1-1; a weak D match, TRBD1 (5 bases). The CDR3 sequence is 15 residues long. Germline V gives CDR1 SGHDT, CDR2 YYEEEE. V gave up 3 bases and J gave up 1 base, with 13 bases separating them. The CDR3 reads CASSSPGRANTEAFF. CDR3 DNA sequence: TGTGCCAGCAGCTCACCAGGGAGGGCGAACACTGAAGCTTTCTTT.

The V and J genes are TRBV18 and TRBJ2-1; 8 bases map to TRBD1. The CDR3 totals 18 residues. Germline V lookup: CDR1 KGHSH, CDR2 LQKENI. J gave up 5 bases and V 8 bases, and 20 bases lay outside the gene matches. CDR3 coding DNA: TGTGCCAGCAGACCGGCAGGGGGCTTCGTCGGGGCCAACAATGAGCAGTTCTTC. It encodes CASRPAGGFVGANNEQFF.

Only one count was recorded for this clone. The chain's CDR3 is CASSPTPSGSGSDTQYF. The CDR3 DNA sequence: TGTGCCAGCAGCCCCACCCCCAGCGGGAGTGGGTCAGATACGCAGTATTTT. The chain combines TRBV7-3 with TRBJ2-3; 8 bases align to TRBD2. The CDR3 consists of 17 residues. Germline assignment: CDR1 SGHTA and CDR2 FQGTGA. The V and J ends lost 5 bases and 4 bases, in that order; junction bases with no gene match: 14.

The V gene is TRBV7-9, the J gene TRBJ2-5; 9 bases agree with TRBD2. V gave up 3 bases and J gave up 4 bases; unmatched junction bases: 6. This CDR3 comprises 15 residues. Germline CDR1 is SEHNR and CDR2 is FQNEAQ (reference sequence). The CDR3 DNA sequence: TGTGCCAGCAGCTTCACGCGGGAGGGCACAGAGACCCAGTACTTC. Translating gives CASSFTREGTETQYF.

The chain combines TRBV30 with TRBJ1-5; no reliable D call. The germline V and J ends were trimmed by 1 base and 7 bases, with 14 bases remaining between them. The CDR3 is 14 residues long. Germline V gene sequence: CDR1 GTSNPN, CDR2 SVGIG (reference sequence). The CDR3 reads CAWSALTSGQPQHF. The CDR3 bases are TGTGCCTGGAGTGCGTTAACCTCGGGGCAGCCCCAGCATTTT.

The rearrangement joins TRBV10-3 to TRBJ1-2; 11 bases align to TRBD1. The CDR3 runs to 15 residues. Losses at the gene ends were 0 bases for V and 4 bases for J; bases not matched to a gene: 1. Looked up from germline, CDR1 is ENHRY and CDR2 is SYGVKD. In nucleotides, the CDR3 is TGTGCCATCAGTGAGTCAGGACAGGGGGCCTATGGCTACACCTTC. This encodes CAISESGQGAYGYTF.

This chain uses TRBV5-8 with TRBJ1-1; the match to TRBD1 covers 10 bases. Germline V CDR1 and CDR2: SGHTS, YDEGEE. J lost 0 bases, V lost 3 bases, and 11 bases had no gene match. This CDR3 has 18 residues. The CDR3 nucleotides are TGTGCCAGCAGCTACCAGGGACAGGGGCTAATAATGAACACTGAAGCTTTCTTT. This gives the protein CASSYQGQGLIMNTEAFF.

The chain uses TRBV10-3 and TRBJ2-7, with a tentative D call TRBD2 (5 bases). In germline, CDR1 is ENHRY, CDR2 SYGVKD. V was clipped by 2 bases and J by 1 base, with 12 bases between them. CDR3 length: 15 amino acids. CDR3 nucleotide sequence: TGTGCCATCAGTGAGGCCCTTACTAGTTCCTACGAGCAGTACTTC. Protein product: CAISEALTSSYEQYF.

J is TRBJ1-3 and V is TRBV28; tentatively, D is TRBD1 (5 bases). In germline, CDR1 is MDHEN, CDR2 SYDVKM. CDR3 length: 14 amino acids. Trimming took 6 bases from V and 8 from J, leaving 17 bases between them. CDR3: CASRRQSIPDTIYF. The CDR3 region has the DNA TGTGCCAGCAGGAGACAGTCGATCCCTGACACCATATATTTT.

This clone has ten or more counts. The gene calls are TRBV19 and TRBJ1-1, with 7 bases fitting TRBD1. The CDR3 consists of 12 residues. With 8 bases clipped from V and 7 bases from J, the junction kept 7 bases outside the gene matches. The germline CDR1 and CDR2 sequences are LNHDA and SQIVND (reference sequence). The CDR3, as DNA: TGTGCCAGTGGGGCGGGGACAGATGAAGCTTTCTTT. It codes for CASGAGTDEAFF.

In its sample, this clone was seen once. CDR3 coding DNA: TGTGCCAGCAGCTTAGGACCCCCTAGCGGGGAGCTGTTTTTT. It yields the protein CASSLGPPSGELFF. This chain connects TRBV11-3 to TRBJ2-2; D is unresolved. Germline values: CDR1 SGHNT, CDR2 YENEEA. This CDR3 comprises 14 residues. V lost 1 base and J 7 bases, leaving 10 bases between the germline ends.

The chain uses TRBV7-9 and TRBJ2-1, with 11 bases lining up with TRBD2. Losses at the gene ends were 1 base for V and 11 bases for J; bases not matched to a gene: 7. Germline CDR1 is SEHNR and CDR2 is FQNEAQ (reference sequence). CDR3 length equals 15 residues. This CDR3 reads CASSLGETSGIKQFF. The CDR3 DNA follows: TGTGCCAGCAGCTTAGGGGAGACTAGCGGGATAAAGCAGTTCTTC.